Sequencing of this T cell receptor beta chain was carried out in a study of control samples from healthy donors and cancer patients. Method: immunoSEQ multiplex PCR; TCRdb's copy keeps in-frame clones and lacks some. Of more than 90,000 clones detected, about 89% appear once; the ten largest clones hold more than 7%. Germline CDR1 reads GTSNPN; CDR2 reads SVGIG (reference sequence). V lost 0 bases and J 7 bases, leaving 10 bases between the germline ends. CDR3 size: 14 residues. The chain couples TRBV30 to TRBJ1-6; D is perhaps TRBD1 (6 bases). The receptor's source is a man aged 25-45 years in good health. The source material was blood. CDR3 DNA: TGTGCCTGGAGTGTTGACAGGTCGAATTCACCCCTCCACTTT. It is translated as CAWSVDRSNSPLHF.